This passage covers 21 T cell receptor beta chains from one sample sequenced in a study of Ad26.COV2.S vaccination and SARS-CoV-2 variants. The treatment here: around 19 received Ad26.COV2.S at low or high dose, single or two shots; several received placebo; per-sample allocation not given. Samples came from day 63 after the first vaccine or placebo injection. Data came from immunoSEQ multiplex PCR; TCRdb stores just in-frame clones and leaves some out. The data show roughly 400,000 clones, around 89% seen once. The sample consisted of peripheral blood, taken in a trial of Ad26.COV2.S vaccine versus placebo. The receptors were sampled from a person between 18 and 65 years old who received the Ad26.COV2.S COVID-19 vaccine or a placebo.

The chain recombines TRBV19 with TRBJ2-1, with 10 positions matching TRBD2. Germline CDR1 and CDR2: LNHDA and SQIVND (reference sequence). CDR3 length equals 17 residues. The V gene end was trimmed by 5 bases and the J gene end by 7 bases; junction bases not matched to a gene: 14. The CDR3 loop is CASSVTGAGGPWNEQFF. Here the CDR3 DNA reads TGTGCCAGTAGTGTGACGGGAGCGGGAGGGCCTTGGAATGAGCAGTTCTTC.

This chain connects TRBV11-3 to TRBJ2-5; D is unresolved. Trimming removed 1 base from V and 5 bases from J, with 2 bases in between. From germline, CDR1 is SGHNT and CDR2 YENEEA. This CDR3 spans 11 amino acids. CDR3 loop: CASSLVETQYF. As DNA, the CDR3 is TGTGCCAGCAGCTTAGTCGAGACCCAGTACTTC.

The chain has TRBV3-1 (or the pseudogene TRBV3-2) and TRBJ1-1, with 9 bases identical to TRBD1. V shed 6 bases, J shed 4 bases, and the junction held 9 bases outside the gene matches. The CDR3 totals 15 residues. Germline V gene sequence: CDR1 LGHDT, CDR2 YNNKEL (reference sequence). This CDR3 is CASRKGPTGGTEAFF. CDR3 sequence (DNA): TGTGCCAGCAGGAAGGGCCCGACAGGGGGCACTGAAGCTTTCTTT.

The chain recombines TRBV11-3 with TRBJ2-1; D call uncertain. This CDR3 is built from 12 residues. Trimming cost V 4 bases and J 6 bases, with 7 bases left between them. From germline, CDR1 is SGHNT and CDR2 YENEEA. CDR3 bases: TGTGCCAGCAGCTCCGGACGCAATGAGCAGTTCTTC. Amino acids: CASSSGRNEQFF.

With regard to this clone: Other DNA variants within this sample encode the same CDR3. This chain connects TRBV25-1 to TRBJ2-3, with no clear D. V lost 1 base and J 2 bases, leaving 7 bases between the germline ends. The CDR3 is made up of 14 amino acids. The germline V gene has CDR1 MGHDK and CDR2 SYGVNS. The CDR3 DNA reads as TGTGCCAGCAGTGAATTTAGCCTCACAGATACGCAGTATTTT. The encoded protein is CASSEFSLTDTQYF. The full variable domain, completed using reference TRBV25-1 and TRBJ2-3, is EADIYQTPRYLVIGTGKKITLECSQTMGHDKMYWYQQDPGMELHLIHYSYGVNSTEKGDLSSESTVSRIRTEHFPLTLESARPSHTSQYLCASSEFSLTDTQYFGPGTRLTVL.

This clone was seen once. The rearrangement links TRBV12-3 or TRBV12-4 to TRBJ2-1; no definite D call. Deletions cut 5 bases from V and 9 bases from J, with 11 bases between. CDR3 length equals 12 residues. CDR3 sequence reads: CASSLMKGEQFF. CDR3 nucleotide sequence: TGTGCCAGCAGTCTCATGAAGGGTGAGCAGTTCTTC.

In DNA, the CDR3 is TGCGCCAGCAGCGCCTACGGTGCAACTAATGAAAAACTGTTTTTT. Protein product: CASSAYGATNEKLFF. The rearrangement joins TRBV5-1 to TRBJ1-4; D unresolved. Germline CDR1 and CDR2: SGHRS and YFSETQ. Trimming shortened V by 4 bases and J by 0 bases, and 10 bases separated the two germline ends. The CDR3 covers 15 residues.

This chain uses TRBV20-1 with TRBJ1-2; the D is unclear. This CDR3 is 12 amino acids long. CDR1 is DFQATT, CDR2 SNEGSKA, per germline (reference sequence). V was trimmed by 3 bases and J by 4 bases, leaving 9 bases between them. CDR3 amino acids: CSASNRPYGYTF. In DNA form, the CDR3 reads TGCAGTGCTAGTAATAGACCCTATGGCTACACCTTC.

The chain recombines TRBV19 with TRBJ2-1; D is possibly TRBD1 (6 bases). The CDR3 length is 13 residues. Germline CDR1 reads LNHDA; CDR2 reads SQIVND (reference sequence). V was pared by 5 bases and J by 9 bases, with 14 bases between. The CDR3 protein is CASSVQGSTEQFF. The CDR3 DNA reads TGTGCCAGTAGTGTACAGGGTTCCACTGAGCAGTTCTTC.

The chain uses TRBV7-2 and TRBJ1-1; D is perhaps TRBD1 (6 bases). Germline-derived CDR1 and CDR2 are SGHTA and FQGNSA. With 5 bases removed from V and 11 bases from J, the gap between germline ends came to 15 bases. This CDR3 has 12 amino acids. The CDR3 nucleotides read TGTGCCAGCAGCAAGGACAGTTTTTCGGCTTTCTTT. Translating gives CASSKDSFSAFF. The variable domain in full, completed from reference TRBV7-2 and TRBJ1-1, reads GAGVSQSPSNKVTEKGKDVELRCDPISGHTALYWYRQSLGQGLEFLIYFQGNSAPDKSGLPSDRFSAERTGGSVSTLTIQRTQQEDSAVYLCASSKDSFSAFFGQGTRLTVV.

V gene TRBV15 combines with J gene TRBJ2-7; D possibly corresponds to TRBD1 (6 bases). V was pared by 1 base and J by 6 bases, with 16 bases between. The germline CDR1 and CDR2 sequences are LNHNV and YYDKDF (reference sequence). The CDR3 spans 15 residues. The CDR3 region is CATSRVGGSGSEQYF. The DNA of the CDR3 is TGTGCCACCAGCAGAGTAGGGGGTTCAGGCTCCGAGCAGTACTTC. Together with reference TRBV15 and TRBJ2-7, the CDR3 gives the full variable domain: DAMVIQNPRYQVTQFGKPVTLSCSQTLNHNVMYWYQQKSSQAPKLLFHYYDKDFNNEADTPDNFQSRRPNTSFCFLDIRSPGLGDTAMYLCATSRVGGSGSEQYFGPGTRLTVT.

The chain recombines TRBV6-2 or TRBV6-3 with TRBJ1-5, with 11 bases identical to TRBD1. This CDR3 is 20 amino acids long. The V and J ends lost 0 bases and 1 base, in that order; junction bases with no gene match: 11. The V gene's germline CDR1 is MNHEY and CDR2 SVGEGT. As DNA, the CDR3 is TGTGCCAGCAGTTACTCGAGTTCAGGACAGGGGGCTGTCAGCAATCAGCCCCAGCATTTT. As protein: CASSYSSSGQGAVSNQPQHF.

The J gene is TRBJ2-1, the V gene TRBV7-3, with 7 nucleotides matching TRBD2. Germline CDR1 reads SGHTA; CDR2 reads FQGTGA. The CDR3 is 13 amino acids. V dropped 5 bases and J dropped 10; count of bases not matched to a gene: 8. CDR3 nucleotide sequence: TGTGCCAGCAGCCGTCCGACTAGCCGAGAGCAGTTCTTC. Translation: CASSRPTSREQFF.

This chain uses TRBV28 with TRBJ2-1; TRBD1 might be the D (6 bases). CDR3 length: 12 amino acids. CDR1 and CDR2 from the germline V gene are MDHEN and SYDVKM. The germline V and J ends were trimmed by 6 bases and 11 bases, with 14 bases remaining between them. The CDR3 loop reads CASSPSQGKQFF. In DNA, the CDR3 is TGTGCCAGCAGCCCCTCCCAGGGGAAGCAGTTCTTC.

The chain has TRBV5-1 and TRBJ1-1; maybe TRBD1 (5 bases). This CDR3 spans 13 amino acids. Germline V gene lookup returns CDR1 SGHRS and CDR2 YFSETQ. V lost 4 bases to trimming and J lost 4 bases, with 11 bases between them. For the CDR3, the DNA is TGCGCCAGCAGCATCCTCGGGGGCACTGAAGCTTTCTTT. Translating it yields CASSILGGTEAFF. Full variable domain (missing parts from reference TRBV5-1 and TRBJ1-1): KAGVTQTPRYLIKTRGQQVTLSCSPISGHRSVSWYQQTPGQGLQFLFEYFSETQRNKGNFPGRFSGRQFSNSRSEMNVSTLELGDSALYLCASSILGGTEAFFGQGTRLTVV.

The rearrangement joins TRBV5-6 to TRBJ1-3, with D unresolved. The CDR3 runs to 15 residues. V gave up 1 base and J gave up 1 base, with 9 bases separating them. Germline-derived CDR1 and CDR2 are SGHDT and YYEEEE. The CDR3 DNA reads TGTGCCAGCAGCTTGAACGGTCTATCTGGAAACACCATATATTTT. It translates to CASSLNGLSGNTIYF.

The V call is TRBV28, the J call TRBJ1-5; tentative D call: TRBD1 (5 bases). This CDR3 comprises 15 residues. Germline lookup yields CDR1 MDHEN and CDR2 SYDVKM. V lost 1 base to trimming and J lost 6 bases, with 13 bases between them. As DNA, the CDR3 is TGTGCCAGCAGTTTATCCGGGGGTAGGGGTCAGCCCCAGCATTTT. It encodes CASSLSGGRGQPQHF.

The rearrangement links TRBV5-4 to TRBJ1-2; D uncertain. Germline V gene lookup returns CDR1 SGHNT and CDR2 YYREEE (reference sequence). The ends were cut back, 2 bases at V and 0 bases at J, with 5 bases in the middle. CDR3 length: 13 amino acids. DNA of the CDR3: TGTGCCAGCAGCTTCAGATCTAACTATGGCTACACCTTC. Translation: CASSFRSNYGYTF.

The rearrangement uses TRBV15 and TRBJ2-2; D possibly corresponds to TRBD2 (5 bases). The CDR3 is 14 residues long. Germline V gene sequence: CDR1 LNHNV, CDR2 YYDKDF (reference sequence). Trimming left V 3 bases short and J 5 bases short, with 10 bases between. CDR3 bases: TGTGCCACCAGCAGGGAGGCCTTTACCGGGGAGCTGTTTTTT. This translates into CATSREAFTGELFF.

This chain connects TRBV28 to TRBJ1-5; 9 nucleotides align to TRBD1. The CDR3 sequence is 17 residues long. Germline V gene lookup returns CDR1 MDHEN and CDR2 SYDVKM. Germline trimming cut 5 bases from V and 5 bases from J; bases unmatched to any gene: 13. The CDR3 nucleotides are TGTGCCAGCAGTCTCCTGGGGACAGGGAAATTTTATCAGCCCCAGCATTTT. This sequence encodes CASSLLGTGKFYQPQHF.

In this sample, this clone turned up once. The CDR3 here is CASSSTGQGRKPQHF. The CDR3 DNA is TGTGCCAGCAGTTCTACCGGACAGGGGAGGAAACCCCAGCATTTT. The rearrangement links TRBV27 to TRBJ1-5, with TRBD1 matching over 9 bases. V trimming: 4 bases; J trimming: 10 bases; junction bases outside the gene matches: 11. Per the germline V gene, CDR1 is MNHEY and CDR2 is SMNVEV (reference sequence). This CDR3 has 15 amino acids.